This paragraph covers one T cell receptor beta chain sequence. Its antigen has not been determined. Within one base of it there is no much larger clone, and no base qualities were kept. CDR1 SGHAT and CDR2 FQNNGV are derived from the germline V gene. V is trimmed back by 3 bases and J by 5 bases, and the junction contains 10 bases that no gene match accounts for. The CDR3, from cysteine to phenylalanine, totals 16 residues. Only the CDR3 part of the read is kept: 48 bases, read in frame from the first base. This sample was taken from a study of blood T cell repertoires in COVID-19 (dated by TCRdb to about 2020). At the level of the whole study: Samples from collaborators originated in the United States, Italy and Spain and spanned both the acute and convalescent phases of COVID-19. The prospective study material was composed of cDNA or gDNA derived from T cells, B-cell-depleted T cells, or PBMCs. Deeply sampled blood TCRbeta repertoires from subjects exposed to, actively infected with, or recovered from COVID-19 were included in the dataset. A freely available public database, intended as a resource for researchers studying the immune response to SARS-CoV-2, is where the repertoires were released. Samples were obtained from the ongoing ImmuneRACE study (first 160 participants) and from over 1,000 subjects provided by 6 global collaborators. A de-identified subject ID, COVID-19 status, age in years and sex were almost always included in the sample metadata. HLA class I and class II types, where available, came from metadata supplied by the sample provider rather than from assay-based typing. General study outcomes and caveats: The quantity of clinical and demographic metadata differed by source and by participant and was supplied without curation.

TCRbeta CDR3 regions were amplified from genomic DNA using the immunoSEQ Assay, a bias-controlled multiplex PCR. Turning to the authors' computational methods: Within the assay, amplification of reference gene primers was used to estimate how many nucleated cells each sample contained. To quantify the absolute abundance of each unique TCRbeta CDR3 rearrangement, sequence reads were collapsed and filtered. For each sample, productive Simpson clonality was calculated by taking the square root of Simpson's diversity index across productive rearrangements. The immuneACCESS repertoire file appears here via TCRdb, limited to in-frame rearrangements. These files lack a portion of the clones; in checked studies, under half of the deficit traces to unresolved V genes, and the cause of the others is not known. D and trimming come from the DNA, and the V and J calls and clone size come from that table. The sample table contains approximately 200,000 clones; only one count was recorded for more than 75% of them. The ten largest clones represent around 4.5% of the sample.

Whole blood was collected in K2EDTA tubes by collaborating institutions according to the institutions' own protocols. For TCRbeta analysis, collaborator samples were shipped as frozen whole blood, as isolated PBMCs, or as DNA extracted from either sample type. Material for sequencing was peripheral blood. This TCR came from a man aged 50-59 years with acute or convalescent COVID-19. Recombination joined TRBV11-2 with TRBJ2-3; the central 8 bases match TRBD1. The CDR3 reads CASSFRDRQPGDTQYF. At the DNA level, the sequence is TGTGCCAGCAGCTTTCGGGACAGGCAGCCAGGAGATACGCAGTATTTT. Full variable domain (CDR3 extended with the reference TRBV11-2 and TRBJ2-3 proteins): EAGVAQSPRYKIIEKRQSVAFWCNPISGHATLYWYQQILGQGPKLLIQFQNNGVVDDSQLPKDRFSAERLKGVDSTLKIQPAKLEDSAVYLCASSFRDRQPGDTQYFGPGTRLTVL.